This is a list of T cell receptor beta chains from one sample in a study of blood T cell repertoires in COVID-19. Clones were sequenced by immunoSEQ multiplex PCR, and TCRdb holds only the in-frame ones, with some missing. Seen here are 150,000 to 200,000 clones, around 80% observed once, and the top ten hold around 3.6%. Sequenced input: PBMCs or T cells enriched from blood (not recorded which). These receptor sequences come from a woman between 45 and 60 years old in a cohort exposed to, infected with or recovered from COVID-19 (not recorded which). Each CDR3 is given with its conserved first and last residue. The D gene is left open where the match is weak. Rows may omit the clone size; those that give it use once, few, many or a size class.

j_call d_call clone_size v_call cdr3_aa cdr3_nt
TRBJ2-7 . few TRBV5-1 CASSLSRGAYEQYF TGCGCCAGCAGCTTATCCAGGGGTGCCTACGAGCAGTACTTC
TRBJ2-7 TRBD2 . TRBV18 CASSGTSGSYEQYF TGTGCCAGCTCCGGGACTAGCGGTTCCTACGAGCAGTACTTC
TRBJ2-3 . . TRBV3-1/TRBV3-2 CASSQGQQREIDTQYF TGTGCCAGCAGCCAAGGGCAGCAGAGGGAAATAGATACGCAGTATTTT
TRBJ2-7 . few TRBV20-1 CSASVPTLHYEQYF TGCAGTGCTAGTGTCCCTACCCTCCATTACGAGCAGTACTTC
TRBJ1-5 . . TRBV7-9 CASSPTGGQPQHF TGTGCCAGCAGCCCGACCGGCGGTCAGCCCCAGCATTTT
TRBJ1-2 . . TRBV7-9 CASSLIGGGDYGYTF TGTGCCAGCAGCTTAATCGGAGGGGGGGACTATGGCTACACCTTC
TRBJ1-3 . . TRBV5-1 CASSLDNSGNTIYF TGCGCCAGCAGCTTGGACAATTCTGGAAACACCATATATTTT
TRBJ1-5 TRBD1 . TRBV28 CASLDRGRNQPQHF TGTGCCAGCTTAGACAGGGGGCGAAATCAGCCCCAGCATTTT
TRBJ2-1 TRBD2 . TRBV7-9 CASSLVPSGDYNEQFF TGTGCCAGCAGCTTAGTTCCTAGCGGGGATTACAATGAGCAGTTCTTC
TRBJ2-7 . . TRBV27 CASSILGQPNREQYF TGTGCCAGCAGTATCTTGGGACAACCAAACCGGGAGCAGTACTTC
TRBJ2-2 . . TRBV6-6 CASSNPRGPNTGELFF TGTGCCAGCAGTAACCCGCGGGGGCCCAACACCGGGGAGCTGTTTTTT
TRBJ2-2 . . TRBV6-1 CASSDLGSEANTGELFF TGTGCCAGCAGTGACTTAGGTAGCGAGGCGAACACCGGGGAGCTGTTTTTT
TRBJ2-1 . . TRBV19 CASSLQGTVNEQFF TGTGCCAGTAGTCTTCAGGGGACCGTCAATGAGCAGTTCTTC
TRBJ1-5 TRBD1 few TRBV7-3 CASSLTRQGNQPQHF TGTGCCAGCAGCTTAACTAGACAGGGGAATCAGCCCCAGCATTTT
TRBJ1-2 TRBD1 . TRBV9 CASSGQGARWNGYTF TGTGCCAGCAGCGGACAGGGGGCGAGGTGGAATGGCTACACCTTC
TRBJ2-7 TRBD2 . TRBV29-1 CSVRAGGLAVYEQYF TGCAGCGTCAGGGCTGGGGGACTAGCGGTATACGAGCAGTACTTC
TRBJ1-1 TRBD1 once TRBV7-9 CASSLRQGAVTEAFF TGTGCCAGCAGCTTAAGGCAGGGGGCTGTCACTGAAGCTTTCTTT
TRBJ1-1 TRBD1 . TRBV9 CASSPITGGNTEAFF TGTGCCAGCAGCCCTATCACAGGGGGCAATACTGAAGCTTTCTTT
TRBJ2-5 . . TRBV19 CASRWTLIFKTQYF TGTGCCAGTAGGTGGACTTTAATTTTCAAGACCCAGTACTTC
TRBJ1-1 TRBD1 . TRBV5-1 CASSLEGRGYTEAFF TGCGCCAGCAGCTTGGAAGGCAGGGGGTACACTGAAGCTTTCTTT
TRBJ2-3 TRBD2 . TRBV5-4 CASSRSLAATDTQYF TGTGCCAGCAGTCGTAGCCTAGCGGCCACAGATACGCAGTATTTT
TRBJ1-2 . many TRBV28 CASISPGDRANYGYTF TGTGCCAGCATCAGCCCGGGAGACAGAGCTAACTATGGCTACACCTTC
TRBJ2-3 . . TRBV29-1 CSVEFNTDTQYF TGCAGCGTCGAGTTTAACACAGATACGCAGTATTTT